This T cell receptor (beta chain) is from a study of cytomegalovirus exposure and HLA in healthy donors. The PCR made use of 60 Vbeta and 13 Jbeta primers. Sequencing was performed with immunoSEQ multiplex PCR; in TCRdb, only in-frame clones are kept and a portion is missing. Of 160,000 or so clones in the sample, approximately 72% were seen once. About this clone: Its antigen is not known.

Germline V gene sequence: CDR1 SGHTS, CDR2 YDEGEE. V was shortened by 1 base and J by 10 bases, with 9 bases between the two germline ends. The CDR3 contains 13 residues. Study-wide points: Immune exposure was documented only through CMV serostatus. Cytomegalovirus association was listed for approximately 150 TCR beta chains.

The TCR was taken from a human donor in good health. The chain employs TRBV5-8 and TRBJ1-6; D is unresolved. Material: PBMCs. CDR3 amino acids: CASSLSRGSPLHF. CDR3 nucleotide sequence: TGTGCCAGCAGCTTGAGTAGAGGGTCACCCCTCCACTTT. The full variable domain, with the rest looked up from reference TRBV5-8 and TRBJ1-6, is EAGVTQSPTHLIKTRGQQATLRCSPISGHTSVYWYQQALGLGLQFLLWYDEGEERNRGNFPPRFSGRQFPNYSSELNVNALELEDSALYLCASSLSRGSPLHFGNGTRLTVT.